These 4 T cell receptor beta chains share one sample of origin, sequenced in a study of cytomegalovirus exposure and HLA in healthy donors (dated by TCRdb to 2016 to 2017). Libraries were constructed by the immunoSEQ multiplex PCR assay. A mixture of 60 forward primers for TCR Vbeta segments and 13 reverse primers for TCR Jbeta segments was used in the multiplex PCR. The clones in this table, taken by TCRdb from immuneACCESS, are in-frame only. Not every clone is retained; where verified, under half of the shortfall comes from an unresolved V gene, and the cause of the rest is unknown. The sample has around 110,000 clones on record, roughly four fifths of them singletons. Together, the top ten hold about 3.6% of the sample. Source material: PBMCs. These receptors were collected from a man between 60 and 70 years old in good health and CMV-seronegative.

The rearrangement uses TRBV2 and TRBJ2-1, with 9 bases matching TRBD2. The CDR3 spans 15 residues. Germline CDR1 reads SNHLY; CDR2 reads FYNNEI. The J segment lost 6 bases and the V segment lost 8 bases, leaving 11 bases of the junction unmatched. The CDR3 loop is CASWGARGGLNEQFF. CDR3 DNA sequence: TGTGCCAGCTGGGGGGCGCGGGGGGGCCTCAATGAGCAGTTCTTC.

The V and J genes are TRBV19 and TRBJ1-5; no firm D call. V gave up 8 bases and J gave up 0 bases, with 11 bases separating them. Germline CDR1 LNHDA, CDR2 SQIVND (reference sequence). This CDR3 is 14 amino acids long. CDR3 nucleotide sequence: TGTGCCAGTGGCGGCAGTTATAGCAATCAGCCCCAGCATTTT. This translates into CASGGSYSNQPQHF.

This clone has a handful of counts. The chain uses TRBV4-2 and TRBJ2-1, with D perhaps TRBD1 (6 bases). Per germline, CDR1 LGHNA and CDR2 YNFKEQ. This CDR3 has 15 residues. V dropped 4 bases and J dropped 5 bases, with 15 bases sitting between them. CDR3 residues: CASSLIQGDDNEQFF. In DNA, the CDR3 is TGTGCCAGCAGCCTGATACAGGGAGACGACAATGAGCAGTTCTTC.

To note about this clone: The same CDR3 is also encoded by other DNA sequences in this sample. V and J are TRBV5-1 and TRBJ1-1, with a weak D call TRBD1 (5 bases). Trimming removed 4 bases at V and 2 bases at J, with 9 bases between. The CDR3 loop spans 13 amino acids. The V gene's germline CDR1 is SGHRS and CDR2 YFSETQ. CDR3 DNA sequence: TGCGCCAGCAGCCTTCAGGGAAACACTGAAGCTTTCTTT. Translated, it gives CASSLQGNTEAFF. The full variable domain, in which reference TRBV5-1 and TRBJ1-1 provide the parts outside the CDR3, is KAGVTQTPRYLIKTRGQQVTLSCSPISGHRSVSWYQQTPGQGLQFLFEYFSETQRNKGNFPGRFSGRQFSNSRSEMNVSTLELGDSALYLCASSLQGNTEAFFGQGTRLTVV.